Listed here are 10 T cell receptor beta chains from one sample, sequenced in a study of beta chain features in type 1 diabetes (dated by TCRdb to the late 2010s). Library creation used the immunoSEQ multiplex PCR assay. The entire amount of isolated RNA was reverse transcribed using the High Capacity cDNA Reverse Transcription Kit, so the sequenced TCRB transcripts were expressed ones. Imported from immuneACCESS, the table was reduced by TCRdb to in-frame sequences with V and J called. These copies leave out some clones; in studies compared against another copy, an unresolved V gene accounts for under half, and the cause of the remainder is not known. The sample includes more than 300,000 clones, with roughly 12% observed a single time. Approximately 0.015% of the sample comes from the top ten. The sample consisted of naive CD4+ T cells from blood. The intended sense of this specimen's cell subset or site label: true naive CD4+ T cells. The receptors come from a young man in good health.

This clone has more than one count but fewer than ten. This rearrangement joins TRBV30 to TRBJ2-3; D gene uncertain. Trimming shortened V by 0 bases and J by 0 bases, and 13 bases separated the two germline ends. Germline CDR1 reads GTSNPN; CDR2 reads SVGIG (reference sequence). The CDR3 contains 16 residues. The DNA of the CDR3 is TGTGCCTGGAGTGTTTATCCCACTGCGAGCACAGATACGCAGTATTTT. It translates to CAWSVYPTASTDTQYF.

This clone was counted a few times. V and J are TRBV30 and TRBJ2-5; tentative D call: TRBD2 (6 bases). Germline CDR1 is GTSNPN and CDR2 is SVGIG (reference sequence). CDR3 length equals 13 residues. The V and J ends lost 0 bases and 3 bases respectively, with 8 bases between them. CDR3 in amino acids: CAWSVGGKETQYF. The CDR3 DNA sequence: TGTGCCTGGAGTGTTGGGGGGAAAGAGACCCAGTACTTC.

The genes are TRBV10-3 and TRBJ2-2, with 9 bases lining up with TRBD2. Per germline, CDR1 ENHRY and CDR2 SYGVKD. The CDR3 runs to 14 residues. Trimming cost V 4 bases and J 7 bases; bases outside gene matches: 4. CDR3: CAISAGLASGELFF. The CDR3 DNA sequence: TGTGCCATCAGTGCGGGACTAGCAAGCGGGGAGCTGTTTTTT.

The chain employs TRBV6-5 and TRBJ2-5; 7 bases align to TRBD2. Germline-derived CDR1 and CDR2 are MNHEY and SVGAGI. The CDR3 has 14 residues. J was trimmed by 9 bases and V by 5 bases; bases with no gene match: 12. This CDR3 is CASSEHLLGGAQYF. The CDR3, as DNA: TGTGCCAGCAGTGAACATCTTCTGGGGGGGGCCCAGTACTTC.

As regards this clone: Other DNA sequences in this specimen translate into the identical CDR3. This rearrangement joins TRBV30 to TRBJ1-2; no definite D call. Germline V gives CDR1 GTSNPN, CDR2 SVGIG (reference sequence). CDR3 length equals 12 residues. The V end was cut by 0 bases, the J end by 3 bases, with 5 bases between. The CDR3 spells CAWSVSDYGYTF. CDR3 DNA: TGTGCCTGGAGTGTATCTGACTATGGCTACACCTTC.

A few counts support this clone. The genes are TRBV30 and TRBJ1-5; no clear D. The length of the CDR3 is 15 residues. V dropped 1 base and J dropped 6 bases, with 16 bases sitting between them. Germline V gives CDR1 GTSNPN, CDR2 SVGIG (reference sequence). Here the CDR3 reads CAWSGAAGPGQPQHF. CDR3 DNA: TGTGCCTGGAGTGGAGCGGCAGGCCCGGGTCAGCCCCAGCATTTT.

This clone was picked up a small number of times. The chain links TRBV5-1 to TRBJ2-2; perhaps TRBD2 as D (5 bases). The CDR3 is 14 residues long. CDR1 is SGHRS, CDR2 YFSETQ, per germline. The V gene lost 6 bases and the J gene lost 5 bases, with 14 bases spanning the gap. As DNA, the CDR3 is TGCGCCAGCACCCAGGACTTAGAGACCGGGGAGCTGTTTTTT. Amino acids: CASTQDLETGELFF. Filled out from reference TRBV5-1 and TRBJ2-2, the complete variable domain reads KAGVTQTPRYLIKTRGQQVTLSCSPISGHRSVSWYQQTPGQGLQFLFEYFSETQRNKGNFPGRFSGRQFSNSRSEMNVSTLELGDSALYLCASTQDLETGELFFGEGSRLTVL.

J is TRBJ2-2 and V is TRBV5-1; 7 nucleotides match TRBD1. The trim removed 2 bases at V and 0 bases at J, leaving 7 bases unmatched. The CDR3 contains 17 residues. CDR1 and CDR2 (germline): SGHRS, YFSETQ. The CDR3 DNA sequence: TGCGCCAGCAGCTTTCCCTCGACAGGGTCGAACACCGGGGAGCTGTTTTTT. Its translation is CASSFPSTGSNTGELFF.

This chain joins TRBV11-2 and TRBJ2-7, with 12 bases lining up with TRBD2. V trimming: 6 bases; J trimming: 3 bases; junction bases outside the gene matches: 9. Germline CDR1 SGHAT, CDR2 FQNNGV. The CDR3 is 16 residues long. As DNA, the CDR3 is TGTGCCAGCAGACCGATGACTAGCGGGAGAGTCTACGAGCAGTACTTC. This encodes CASRPMTSGRVYEQYF. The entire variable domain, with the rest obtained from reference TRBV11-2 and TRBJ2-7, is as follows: EAGVAQSPRYKIIEKRQSVAFWCNPISGHATLYWYQQILGQGPKLLIQFQNNGVVDDSQLPKDRFSAERLKGVDSTLKIQPAKLEDSAVYLCASRPMTSGRVYEQYFGPGTRLTVT.

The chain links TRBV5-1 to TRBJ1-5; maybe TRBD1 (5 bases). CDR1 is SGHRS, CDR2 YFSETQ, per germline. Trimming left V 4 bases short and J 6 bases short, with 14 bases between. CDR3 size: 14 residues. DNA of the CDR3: TGCGCCAGCAGCCTCGACAGCCAGGGTCAGCCCCAGCATTTT. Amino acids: CASSLDSQGQPQHF.